This TCR beta chain was documented in a study of blood T cell repertoires in COVID-19. Looking at the study overall: Samples taken during acute and convalescent COVID-19 were collected in the United States, Italy and Spain. In each case, the material was cDNA or gDNA derived from T cells, B-cell-depleted T cells, or PBMCs.

In the study's own analysis: Amplification with reference gene primers provided the estimates of nucleated cell counts. Generated by immunoSEQ multiplex PCR, the TCRdb table keeps only in-frame clones and is missing some. D and trimming come from the DNA, and the V and J calls and clone size come from that table. The table records about 320,000 clones, approximately 81% of them present only once. This CDR3 region has 15 residues. V lost 6 bases, J lost 4 bases, and 16 bases lay in between. Looked up from germline, CDR1 is LNHDA and CDR2 is SQIVND (reference sequence). Allocation to cohorts depended on clinical history reported by the participants.

The receptor was derived from a woman in her twenties or thirties who had been exposed to COVID-19. The sample consisted of PBMCs or T cells enriched from blood (not recorded which). The rearrangement joins TRBV19 to TRBJ2-1, with a possible D match to TRBD2 (6 bases). In nucleotides, the CDR3 is TGTGCCAGTAGGTCCCCGGGACTCCTATACAATGAGCAGTTCTTC. Translating gives CASRSPGLLYNEQFF.